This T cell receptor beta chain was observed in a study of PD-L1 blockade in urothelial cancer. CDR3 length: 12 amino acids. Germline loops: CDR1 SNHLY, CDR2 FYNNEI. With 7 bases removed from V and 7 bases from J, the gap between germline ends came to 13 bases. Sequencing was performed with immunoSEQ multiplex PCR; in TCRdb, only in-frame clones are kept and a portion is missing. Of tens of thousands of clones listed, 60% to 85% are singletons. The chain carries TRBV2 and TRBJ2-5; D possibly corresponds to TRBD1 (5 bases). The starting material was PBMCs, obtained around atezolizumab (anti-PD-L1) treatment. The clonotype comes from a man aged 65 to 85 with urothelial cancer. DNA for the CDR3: TGTGCCAGCATGGGCAGGGTGGGGACCCAGTACTTC. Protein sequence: CASMGRVGTQYF. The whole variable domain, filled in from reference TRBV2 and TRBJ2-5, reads EPEVTQTPSHQVTQMGQEVILRCVPISNHLYFYWYRQILGQKVEFLVSFYNNEISEKSEIFDDQFSVERPDGSNFTLKIRSTKLEDSAMYFCASMGRVGTQYFGPGTRLLVL.